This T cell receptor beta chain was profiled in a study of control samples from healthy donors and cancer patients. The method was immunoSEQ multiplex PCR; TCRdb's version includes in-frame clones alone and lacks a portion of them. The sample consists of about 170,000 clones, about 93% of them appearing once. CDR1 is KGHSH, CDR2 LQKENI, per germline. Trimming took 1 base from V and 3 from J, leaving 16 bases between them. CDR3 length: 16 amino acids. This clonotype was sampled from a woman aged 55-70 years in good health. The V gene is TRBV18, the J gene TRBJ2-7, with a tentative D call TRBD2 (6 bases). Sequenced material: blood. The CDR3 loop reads CASSPRVKAGNYEQYF. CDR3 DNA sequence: TGTGCCAGCTCACCACGAGTAAAGGCGGGAAACTACGAGCAGTACTTC.